What follows describes a single TCR beta chain. Its matching antigen is unknown. Only in-frame clones appear in the TCRdb table, and some are missing; sequencing was by immunoSEQ multiplex PCR. This table has some 120,000 clones, 90% to 95% appearing once. This record belongs to a study of graft-versus-host responses after intestinal transplantation. On the study more broadly: Isolated intestinal, liver-intestinal, or multivisceral transplants were what recipients had.

This clonotype was sampled from a human donor who was the organ donor for an intestinal transplant. The input for sequencing was unstimulated CD8+ T cells sorted from spleen or lymph node cells, taken before transplant.

The DNA for the CDR3 is TGTGCCAGCAGCTTCGGGTACACCGGGGAGCTGTTTTTT. Its protein is CASSFGYTGELFF. V and J are TRBV7-9 and TRBJ2-2; D not resolved. The CDR3 totals 13 residues. The germline gives CDR1 SEHNR, CDR2 FQNEAQ (reference sequence). V was shortened by 3 bases and J by 3 bases, with 5 bases between the two germline ends.